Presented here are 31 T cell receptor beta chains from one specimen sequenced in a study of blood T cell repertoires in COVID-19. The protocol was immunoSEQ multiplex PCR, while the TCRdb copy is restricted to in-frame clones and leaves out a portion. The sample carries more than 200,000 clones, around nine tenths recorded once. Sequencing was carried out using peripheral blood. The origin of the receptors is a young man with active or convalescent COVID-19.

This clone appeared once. The CDR3 DNA reads TGTGCCAGCAGTCCCCGGGGGGGGCGCCGGGAGCTGTTTTTT. Amino acid sequence: CASSPRGGRRELFF. The V and J genes are TRBV6-5 and TRBJ2-2; 8 nucleotides line up with TRBD2. The trim removed 5 bases at V and 9 bases at J, leaving 8 bases unmatched. CDR1 and CDR2 (germline): MNHEY, SVGAGI. The CDR3 is 14 residues long.

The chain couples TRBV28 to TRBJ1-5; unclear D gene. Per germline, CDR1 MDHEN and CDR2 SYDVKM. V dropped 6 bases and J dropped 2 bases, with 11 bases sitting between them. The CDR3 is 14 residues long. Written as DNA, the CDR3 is TGTGCCAGCAGCCCACCTTCGGGCAATCAGCCCCAGCATTTT. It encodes CASSPPSGNQPQHF.

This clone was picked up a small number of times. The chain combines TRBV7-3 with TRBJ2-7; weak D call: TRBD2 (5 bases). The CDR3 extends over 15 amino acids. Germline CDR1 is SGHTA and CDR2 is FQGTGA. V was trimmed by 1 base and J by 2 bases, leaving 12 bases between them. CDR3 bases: TGTGCCAGCAGCTTAAGCTTCGGGAAGCCCTACGAGCAGTACTTC. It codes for CASSLSFGKPYEQYF.

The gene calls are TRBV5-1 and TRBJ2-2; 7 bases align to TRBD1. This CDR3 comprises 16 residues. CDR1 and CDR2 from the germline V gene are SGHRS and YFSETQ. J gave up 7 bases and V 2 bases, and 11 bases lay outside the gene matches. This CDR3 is CASSFPKDRDSGELFF. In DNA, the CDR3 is TGCGCCAGCAGCTTTCCGAAAGACAGGGACAGCGGGGAGCTGTTTTTT. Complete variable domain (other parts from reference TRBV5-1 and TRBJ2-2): KAGVTQTPRYLIKTRGQQVTLSCSPISGHRSVSWYQQTPGQGLQFLFEYFSETQRNKGNFPGRFSGRQFSNSRSEMNVSTLELGDSALYLCASSFPKDRDSGELFFGEGSRLTVL.

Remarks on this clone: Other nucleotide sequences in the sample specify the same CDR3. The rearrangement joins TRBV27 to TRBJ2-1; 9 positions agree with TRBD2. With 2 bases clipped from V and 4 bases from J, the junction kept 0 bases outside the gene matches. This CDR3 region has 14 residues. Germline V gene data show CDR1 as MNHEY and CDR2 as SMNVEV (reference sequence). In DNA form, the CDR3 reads TGTGCCAGCAGTTTAAGCGGGGGGTACAATGAGCAGTTCTTC. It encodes CASSLSGGYNEQFF.

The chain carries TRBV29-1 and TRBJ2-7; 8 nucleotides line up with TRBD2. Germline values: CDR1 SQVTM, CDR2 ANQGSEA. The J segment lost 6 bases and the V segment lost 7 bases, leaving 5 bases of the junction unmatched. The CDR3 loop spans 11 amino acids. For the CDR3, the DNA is TGCAGCGCCGGACTAGCATCCGAGCAGTACTTC. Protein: CSAGLASEQYF.

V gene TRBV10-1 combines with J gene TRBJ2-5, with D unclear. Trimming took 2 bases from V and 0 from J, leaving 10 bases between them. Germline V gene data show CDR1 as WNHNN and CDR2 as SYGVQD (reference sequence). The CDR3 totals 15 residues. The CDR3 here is CASSEIIQYQETQYF. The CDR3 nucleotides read TGCGCCAGCAGTGAGATTATACAGTACCAAGAGACCCAGTACTTC.

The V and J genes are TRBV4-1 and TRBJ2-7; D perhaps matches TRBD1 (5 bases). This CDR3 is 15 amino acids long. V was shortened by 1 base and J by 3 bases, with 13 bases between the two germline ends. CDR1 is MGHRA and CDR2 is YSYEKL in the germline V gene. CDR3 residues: CASSQVSTARYEQYF. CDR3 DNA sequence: TGCGCCAGCAGCCAAGTGTCGACAGCCCGCTACGAGCAGTACTTC.

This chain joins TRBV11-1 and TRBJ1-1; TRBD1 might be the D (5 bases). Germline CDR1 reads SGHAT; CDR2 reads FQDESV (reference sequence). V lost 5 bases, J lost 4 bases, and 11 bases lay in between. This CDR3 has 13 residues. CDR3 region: CASSADRPTEAFF. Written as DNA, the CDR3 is TGTGCCAGCAGCGCAGACAGACCCACTGAAGCTTTCTTT.

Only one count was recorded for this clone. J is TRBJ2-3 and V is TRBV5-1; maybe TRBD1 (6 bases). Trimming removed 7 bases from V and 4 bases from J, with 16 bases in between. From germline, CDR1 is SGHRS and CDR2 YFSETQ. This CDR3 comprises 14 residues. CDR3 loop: CASSTGMAADTQYF. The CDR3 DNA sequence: TGCGCCAGCTCGACAGGAATGGCGGCAGATACGCAGTATTTT.

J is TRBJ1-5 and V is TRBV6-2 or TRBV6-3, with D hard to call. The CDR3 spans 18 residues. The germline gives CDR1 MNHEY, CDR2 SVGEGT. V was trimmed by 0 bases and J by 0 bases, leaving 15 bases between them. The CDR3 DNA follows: TGTGCCAGCAGTTACTCTAGAGACAAACCCTATAGCAATCAGCCCCAGCATTTT. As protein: CASSYSRDKPYSNQPQHF.

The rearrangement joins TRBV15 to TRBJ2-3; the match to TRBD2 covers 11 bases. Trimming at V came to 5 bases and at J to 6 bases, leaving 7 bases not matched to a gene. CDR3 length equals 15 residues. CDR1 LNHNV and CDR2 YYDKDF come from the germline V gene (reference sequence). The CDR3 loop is CATSLSGGATDTQYF. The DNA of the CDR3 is TGTGCCACCAGCCTTAGCGGGGGGGCCACGGATACGCAGTATTTT.

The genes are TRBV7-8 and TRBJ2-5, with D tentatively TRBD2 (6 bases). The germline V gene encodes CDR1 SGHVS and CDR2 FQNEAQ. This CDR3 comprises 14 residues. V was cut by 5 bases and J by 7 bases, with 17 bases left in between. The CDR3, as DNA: TGTGCCAGCAGCCAGAGCGCGGGGTTCGGGACCCAGTACTTC. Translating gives CASSQSAGFGTQYF.

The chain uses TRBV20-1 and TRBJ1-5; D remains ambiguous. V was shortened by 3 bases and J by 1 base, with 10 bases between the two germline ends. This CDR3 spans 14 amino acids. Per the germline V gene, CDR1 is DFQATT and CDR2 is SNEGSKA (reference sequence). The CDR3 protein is CSASRGSSNQPQHF. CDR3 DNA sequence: TGCAGTGCTAGTCGGGGTTCGAGCAATCAGCCCCAGCATTTT.

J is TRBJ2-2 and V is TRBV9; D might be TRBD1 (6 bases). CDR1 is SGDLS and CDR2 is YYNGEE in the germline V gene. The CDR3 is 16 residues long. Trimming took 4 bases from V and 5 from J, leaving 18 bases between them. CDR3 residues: CASSKFVDSSTGELFF. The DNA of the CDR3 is TGTGCCAGCAGCAAGTTTGTGGACAGCAGTACCGGGGAGCTGTTTTTT.

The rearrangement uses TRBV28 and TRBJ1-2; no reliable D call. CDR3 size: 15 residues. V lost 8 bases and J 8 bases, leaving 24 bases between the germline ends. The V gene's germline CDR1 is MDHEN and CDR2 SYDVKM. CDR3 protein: CASEPSRVGVEGYTF. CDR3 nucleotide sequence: TGTGCCAGCGAACCCTCTCGAGTGGGAGTTGAAGGCTACACCTTC.

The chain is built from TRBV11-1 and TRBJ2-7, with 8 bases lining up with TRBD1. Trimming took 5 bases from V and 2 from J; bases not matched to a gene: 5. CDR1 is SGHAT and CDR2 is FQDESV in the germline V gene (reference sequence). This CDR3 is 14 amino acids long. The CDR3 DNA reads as TGTGCCAGCAGCCGCGGACAGGGTCCCTACGAGCAGTACTTC. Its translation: CASSRGQGPYEQYF.

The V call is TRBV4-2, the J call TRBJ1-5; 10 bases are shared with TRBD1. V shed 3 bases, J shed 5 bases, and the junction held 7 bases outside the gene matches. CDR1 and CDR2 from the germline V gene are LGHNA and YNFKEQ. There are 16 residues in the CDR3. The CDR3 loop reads CASSQMDRGVDQPQHF. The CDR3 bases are TGTGCCAGCAGCCAGATGGACAGGGGGGTGGATCAGCCCCAGCATTTT.

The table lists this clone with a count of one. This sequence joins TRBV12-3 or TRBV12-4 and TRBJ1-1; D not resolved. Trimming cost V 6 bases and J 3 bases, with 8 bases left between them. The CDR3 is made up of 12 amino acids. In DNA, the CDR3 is TGTGCCAGCAGACCTCAGGACACTGAAGCTTTCTTT. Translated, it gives CASRPQDTEAFF.

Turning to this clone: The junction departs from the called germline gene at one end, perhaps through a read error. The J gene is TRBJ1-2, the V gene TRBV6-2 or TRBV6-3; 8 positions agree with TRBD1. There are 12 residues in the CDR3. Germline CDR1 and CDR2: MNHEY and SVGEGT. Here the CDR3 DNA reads TGTGCCAGCAGTATCATCGGACAGGGCAGTGCATTC. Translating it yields CASSIIGQGSAF.

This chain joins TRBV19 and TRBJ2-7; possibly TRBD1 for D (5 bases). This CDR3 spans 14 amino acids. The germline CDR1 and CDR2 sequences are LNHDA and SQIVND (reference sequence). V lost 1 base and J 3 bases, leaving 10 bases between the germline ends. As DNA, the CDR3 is TGTGCCAGTAGTATAGGGTCAGGGTACTACGAGCAGTACTTC. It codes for CASSIGSGYYEQYF. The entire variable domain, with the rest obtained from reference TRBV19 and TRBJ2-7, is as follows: DGGITQSPKYLFRKEGQNVTLSCEQNLNHDAMYWYRQDPGQGLRLIYYSQIVNDFQKGDIAEGYSVSREKKESFPLTVTSAQKNPTAFYLCASSIGSGYYEQYFGPGTRLTVT.

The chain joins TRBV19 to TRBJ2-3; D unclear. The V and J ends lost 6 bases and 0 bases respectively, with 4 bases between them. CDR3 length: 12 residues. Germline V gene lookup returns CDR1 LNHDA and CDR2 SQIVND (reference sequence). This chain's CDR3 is CASRASTDTQYF. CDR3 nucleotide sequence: TGTGCCAGTAGGGCTAGCACAGATACGCAGTATTTT.

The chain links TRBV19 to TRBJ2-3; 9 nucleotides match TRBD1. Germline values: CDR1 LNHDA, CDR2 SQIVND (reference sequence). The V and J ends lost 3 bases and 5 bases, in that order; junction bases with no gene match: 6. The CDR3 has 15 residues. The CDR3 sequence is CASSISKDRGDTQYF. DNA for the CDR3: TGTGCCAGTAGTATCTCTAAGGACAGGGGAGATACGCAGTATTTT. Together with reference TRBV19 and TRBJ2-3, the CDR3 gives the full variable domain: DGGITQSPKYLFRKEGQNVTLSCEQNLNHDAMYWYRQDPGQGLRLIYYSQIVNDFQKGDIAEGYSVSREKKESFPLTVTSAQKNPTAFYLCASSISKDRGDTQYFGPGTRLTVL.

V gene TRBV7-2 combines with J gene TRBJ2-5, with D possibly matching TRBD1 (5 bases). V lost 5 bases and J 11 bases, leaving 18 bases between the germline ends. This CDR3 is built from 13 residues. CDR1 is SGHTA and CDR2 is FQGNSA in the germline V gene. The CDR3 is CASSQGHTERQYF. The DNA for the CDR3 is TGTGCCAGCAGCCAAGGACACACTGAACGGCAGTACTTC.

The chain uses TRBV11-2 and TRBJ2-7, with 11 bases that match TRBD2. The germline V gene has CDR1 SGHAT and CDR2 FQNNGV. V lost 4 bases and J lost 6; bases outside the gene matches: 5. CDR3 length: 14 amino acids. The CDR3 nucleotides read TGTGCCAGCAGCTACCTAGCGGGAGGTATCGAGCAGTACTTC. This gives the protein CASSYLAGGIEQYF.

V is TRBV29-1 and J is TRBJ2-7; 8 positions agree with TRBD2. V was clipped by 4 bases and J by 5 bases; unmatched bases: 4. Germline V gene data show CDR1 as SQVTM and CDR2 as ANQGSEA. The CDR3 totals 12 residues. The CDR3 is CSVVRGRHEQYF. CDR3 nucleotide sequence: TGCAGCGTTGTGCGCGGGAGGCACGAGCAGTACTTC.

The chain's CDR3 is CSASGRFGGTNEQFF. The CDR3 DNA follows: TGCAGTGCTAGTGGGCGATTTGGCGGGACGAATGAGCAGTTCTTC. This chain links TRBV20-1 with TRBJ2-1; D may be TRBD2 (6 bases). The CDR3 is made up of 15 amino acids. V lost 3 bases to trimming and J lost 7 bases, with 19 bases between them. Germline V CDR1 and CDR2: DFQATT, SNEGSKA (reference sequence).

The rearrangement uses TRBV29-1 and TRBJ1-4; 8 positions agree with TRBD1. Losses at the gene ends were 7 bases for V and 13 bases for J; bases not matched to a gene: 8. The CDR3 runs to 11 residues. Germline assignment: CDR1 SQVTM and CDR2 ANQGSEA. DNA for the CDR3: TGCAGCGCCTTGGACAGGGAAGGACTGTTTTTT. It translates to CSALDREGLFF.

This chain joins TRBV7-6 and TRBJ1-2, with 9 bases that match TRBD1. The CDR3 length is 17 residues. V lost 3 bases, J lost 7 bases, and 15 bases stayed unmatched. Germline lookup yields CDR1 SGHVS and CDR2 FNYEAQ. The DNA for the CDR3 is TGTGCCAGCAGCTTGTATCCCCGGGACAGGGAAATCGGTGGCTACACCTTC. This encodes CASSLYPRDREIGGYTF.

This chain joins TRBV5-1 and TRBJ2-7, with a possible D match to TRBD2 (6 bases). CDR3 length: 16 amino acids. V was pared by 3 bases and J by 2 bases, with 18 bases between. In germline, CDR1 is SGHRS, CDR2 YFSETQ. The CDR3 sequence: CASSWGDPGLTYEQYF. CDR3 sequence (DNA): TGCGCCAGCAGCTGGGGGGACCCCGGGTTAACCTACGAGCAGTACTTC.

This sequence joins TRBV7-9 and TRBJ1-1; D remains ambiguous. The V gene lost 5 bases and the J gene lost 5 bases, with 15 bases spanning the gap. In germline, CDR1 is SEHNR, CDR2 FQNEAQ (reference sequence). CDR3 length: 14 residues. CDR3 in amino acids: CASSPPGVITEAFF. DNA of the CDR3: TGTGCCAGCAGCCCTCCGGGAGTTATAACTGAAGCTTTCTTT.